Below are 22 T cell receptor beta chains sequenced from a single sample in a study of blood T cell repertoires in COVID-19. TCRdb keeps only in-frame clones here, not all; method: immunoSEQ multiplex PCR. The sample gives a few hundred thousand clones, around 83% of which show up once; approximately 6.6% is in the top ten. Sequences were obtained from PBMCs or T cells enriched from blood (not recorded which). These receptors were obtained from a woman aged 45-59 years who had been exposed to COVID-19.

The chain recombines TRBV20-1 with TRBJ1-2; 7 positions agree with TRBD1. Germline V gene lookup returns CDR1 DFQATT and CDR2 SNEGSKA (reference sequence). Trimming cost V 5 bases and J 6 bases; bases outside gene matches: 0. The CDR3 sequence is 10 residues long. The CDR3: CSAGTDGYTF. As DNA, the CDR3 is TGCAGTGCTGGGACAGATGGCTACACCTTC.

The V gene is TRBV4-2, the J gene TRBJ1-1; TRBD1 might be the D (6 bases). The germline V and J ends were trimmed by 0 bases and 2 bases, with 13 bases remaining between them. Germline loops: CDR1 LGHNA, CDR2 YNFKEQ. The CDR3 spans 16 residues. The CDR3 is CASSQDPLGANTEAFF. The CDR3 DNA reads as TGTGCCAGCAGCCAAGATCCCCTGGGGGCCAACACTGAAGCTTTCTTT.

V gene TRBV7-2 combines with J gene TRBJ1-3; TRBD1 agrees at 7 bases. This CDR3 is built from 15 residues. Losses at the gene ends were 5 bases for V and 0 bases for J; bases not matched to a gene: 4. The germline V gene encodes CDR1 SGHTA and CDR2 FQGNSA. The CDR3: CASSPRTGSGNTIYF. The CDR3, as DNA: TGTGCCAGCAGCCCAAGGACAGGCTCTGGAAACACCATATATTTT.

The chain joins TRBV11-1 to TRBJ2-5, with D unresolved. Trimming removed 5 bases from V and 4 bases from J, with 14 bases in between. From germline, CDR1 is SGHAT and CDR2 FQDESV (reference sequence). The CDR3 runs to 14 residues. The CDR3 nucleotides read TGTGCCAGCAGCGACCAGGTATCACGAGAGACCCAGTACTTC. The encoded protein is CASSDQVSRETQYF.

The J gene is TRBJ1-1, the V gene TRBV5-1; D is uncertain. CDR1 is SGHRS and CDR2 is YFSETQ in the germline V gene. The CDR3 length is 11 residues. V shed 5 bases and J shed 3 bases, with 5 bases lying between them. The CDR3 sequence is CASREYTEAFF. The CDR3 DNA is TGCGCCAGCAGGGAGTACACTGAAGCTTTCTTT.

The V gene is TRBV5-1, the J gene TRBJ2-3; weak D call: TRBD2 (5 bases). CDR1 SGHRS and CDR2 YFSETQ come from the germline V gene. This CDR3 is 16 amino acids long. Trimming removed 4 bases at V and 1 base at J, with 16 bases between. The CDR3 sequence: CASSPAGGWGTDTQYF. Here the CDR3 DNA reads TGCGCCAGCAGCCCCGCGGGCGGGTGGGGCACAGATACGCAGTATTTT.

This chain joins TRBV10-3 and TRBJ2-1, with 8 positions matching TRBD1. CDR1 ENHRY and CDR2 SYGVKD come from the germline V gene. V trimming: 2 bases; J trimming: 2 bases; junction bases outside the gene matches: 5. The CDR3 spans 16 residues. CDR3 sequence (DNA): TGTGCCATCAGTGAGATCCGGACAGGGACCTACAATGAGCAGTTCTTC. Amino acid sequence: CAISEIRTGTYNEQFF.

This clone has only a few counts. The rearrangement joins TRBV5-1 to TRBJ2-5; possibly TRBD1 for D (7 bases). Between the trimmed V and J ends, which lost 0 bases and 5 bases, there was a span of 14 bases. Germline values: CDR1 SGHRS, CDR2 YFSETQ. The length of the CDR3 is 15 residues. As DNA, the CDR3 is TGCGCCAGCAGCTTGGAGATCGCAGGGGGGGAGACCCAGTACTTC. The encoded protein is CASSLEIAGGETQYF.

The chain links TRBV4-1 to TRBJ2-1; the D gene is possibly TRBD2 (5 bases). The germline gives CDR1 MGHRA, CDR2 YSYEKL. This CDR3 is 15 amino acids long. Trimming pared 0 bases from V and 10 bases from J, leaving 16 bases between. The CDR3 spells CASSQEGMRDREQFF. The CDR3 DNA sequence: TGCGCCAGCAGCCAAGAAGGGATGAGGGATCGCGAGCAGTTCTTC.

The chain combines TRBV10-1 with TRBJ1-1, with TRBD1 identical over 10 bases. After removal of 5 bases from V and 5 bases from J, the junction contained 8 bases not matched to a gene. The germline gives CDR1 WNHNN, CDR2 SYGVQD (reference sequence). This CDR3 comprises 15 residues. The CDR3 sequence is CASSPGQGGLTEAFF. CDR3 in DNA: TGCGCCAGCAGTCCTGGACAGGGGGGTCTTACTGAAGCTTTCTTT.

This chain uses TRBV29-1 with TRBJ2-7; 9 positions match TRBD2. Germline trimming cut 1 base from V and 4 bases from J; bases unmatched to any gene: 2. Germline assignment: CDR1 SQVTM and CDR2 ANQGSEA. The CDR3 totals 13 residues. The CDR3 loop reads CSVEGSGGYEQYF. The CDR3 DNA sequence: TGCAGCGTTGAAGGGAGCGGGGGGTACGAGCAGTACTTC.

The chain couples TRBV10-3 to TRBJ2-1, with 8 bases that match TRBD2. The CDR3 extends over 15 amino acids. Germline V CDR1 and CDR2: ENHRY, SYGVKD. J gave up 2 bases and V 0 bases, and 0 bases lay outside the gene matches. CDR3 region: CAISESGGAYNEQFF. The CDR3 DNA sequence: TGTGCCATCAGTGAGTCCGGGGGGGCCTACAATGAGCAGTTCTTC.

This clone was found a few times. This chain uses TRBV19 with TRBJ2-3, with 8 bases that match TRBD2. The CDR3 extends over 15 amino acids. The germline V gene encodes CDR1 LNHDA and CDR2 SQIVND (reference sequence). With 5 bases clipped from V and 0 bases from J, the junction kept 4 bases outside the gene matches. Here the CDR3 reads CASSFRGGSTDTQYF. The CDR3 DNA reads as TGTGCCAGTAGTTTCCGCGGGGGGAGCACAGATACGCAGTATTTT.

This rearrangement joins TRBV2 to TRBJ1-5; 10 nucleotides line up with TRBD1. This CDR3 region has 16 residues. The germline V gene has CDR1 SNHLY and CDR2 FYNNEI. V lost 4 bases to trimming and J lost 3 bases; unmatched junction nucleotides: 6. CDR3 coding DNA: TGTGCCAGCAGTGCTGGGACAGGGGCCCTCAATCAGCCCCAGCATTTT. This gives the protein CASSAGTGALNQPQHF. The full variable domain, completed using reference TRBV2 and TRBJ1-5, is EPEVTQTPSHQVTQMGQEVILRCVPISNHLYFYWYRQILGQKVEFLVSFYNNEISEKSEIFDDQFSVERPDGSNFTLKIRSTKLEDSAMYFCASSAGTGALNQPQHFGDGTRLSIL.

This rearrangement joins TRBV2 to TRBJ2-5; tentative D call: TRBD1 (7 bases). Trimming cost V 7 bases and J 5 bases, with 23 bases left between them. Germline CDR1 SNHLY, CDR2 FYNNEI. CDR3 length: 16 residues. The CDR3 loop is CASIPPRGAGMETQYF. The CDR3 nucleotides read TGTGCCAGCATCCCCCCCAGGGGGGCGGGGATGGAGACCCAGTACTTC. The variable domain in full, completed from reference TRBV2 and TRBJ2-5, reads EPEVTQTPSHQVTQMGQEVILRCVPISNHLYFYWYRQILGQKVEFLVSFYNNEISEKSEIFDDQFSVERPDGSNFTLKIRSTKLEDSAMYFCASIPPRGAGMETQYFGPGTRLLVL.

The chain uses TRBV5-1 and TRBJ2-3, with a weak D call TRBD1 (5 bases). The CDR3 runs to 15 residues. Trimming stripped 2 bases from V and 1 base from J, with 11 bases between. Germline CDR1 reads SGHRS; CDR2 reads YFSETQ. The CDR3 region has the DNA TGCGCCAGCAGCTTAGTCGGCAGGGGCACAGATACGCAGTATTTT. Translated: CASSLVGRGTDTQYF.

The chain employs TRBV5-5 and TRBJ1-1, with a tentative D call TRBD1 (6 bases). V was cut by 4 bases and J by 3 bases, with 22 bases left in between. Germline V gene sequence: CDR1 SGHKS, CDR2 YYEKEE (reference sequence). This CDR3 has 17 residues. Here the CDR3 DNA reads TGTGCCAGCAGCCATCCGGGACACACCCGCAGGGACACTGAAGCTTTCTTT. It specifies CASSHPGHTRRDTEAFF. The full variable domain, with the rest looked up from reference TRBV5-5 and TRBJ1-1, is DAGVTQSPTHLIKTRGQQVTLRCSPISGHKSVSWYQQVLGQGPQFIFQYYEKEERGRGNFPDRFSARQFPNYSSELNVNALLLGDSALYLCASSHPGHTRRDTEAFFGQGTRLTVV.

The genes are TRBV11-2 and TRBJ2-7, with 7 bases lining up with TRBD1. The germline CDR1 and CDR2 sequences are SGHAT and FQNNGV. V lost 3 bases to trimming and J lost 6 bases; unmatched junction nucleotides: 8. The CDR3 loop spans 14 amino acids. CDR3 DNA sequence: TGTGCCAGCAGCTTCGCCGGGACAGTCGGCGAGCAGTACTTC. Its protein is CASSFAGTVGEQYF.

This clone was seen only once. Written as DNA, the CDR3 is TGTGCCAGCAGTTCAGTGAGTGGACAAATCAATCAGCCCCAGCATTTT. This sequence encodes CASSSVSGQINQPQHF. This chain connects TRBV28 to TRBJ1-5; D possibly corresponds to TRBD1 (5 bases). The CDR3 has 16 amino acids. Trimming removed 4 bases at V and 3 bases at J, with 16 bases between. Germline CDR1 MDHEN, CDR2 SYDVKM.

The V and J genes are TRBV27 and TRBJ2-7, with TRBD2 matching 8 bases. V shed 6 bases and J 3 bases; nucleotides not matched to a gene: 4. This CDR3 contains 13 residues. Looked up from germline, CDR1 is MNHEY and CDR2 is SMNVEV (reference sequence). CDR3 in DNA: TGTGCCAGCAGGAGCGGGGGCCTCTACGAGCAGTACTTC. This sequence encodes CASRSGGLYEQYF.

This clone appeared once. This chain links TRBV11-2 with TRBJ1-1; the D is unclear. V gave up 4 bases and J gave up 11 bases, with 14 bases separating them. Germline CDR1 and CDR2: SGHAT and FQNNGV. The CDR3 has 12 residues. The CDR3 reads CASSWEAVGAFF. Written as DNA, the CDR3 is TGTGCCAGCAGCTGGGAGGCGGTGGGGGCTTTCTTT.

V and J are TRBV2 and TRBJ2-2, with TRBD1 matching 8 bases. The trim removed 7 bases at V and 2 bases at J, leaving 6 bases unmatched. Germline V CDR1 and CDR2: SNHLY, FYNNEI. The CDR3 consists of 15 residues. The CDR3: CASTPDRGNTGELFF. CDR3 in DNA: TGTGCCAGCACCCCAGACAGGGGCAACACCGGGGAGCTGTTTTTT.